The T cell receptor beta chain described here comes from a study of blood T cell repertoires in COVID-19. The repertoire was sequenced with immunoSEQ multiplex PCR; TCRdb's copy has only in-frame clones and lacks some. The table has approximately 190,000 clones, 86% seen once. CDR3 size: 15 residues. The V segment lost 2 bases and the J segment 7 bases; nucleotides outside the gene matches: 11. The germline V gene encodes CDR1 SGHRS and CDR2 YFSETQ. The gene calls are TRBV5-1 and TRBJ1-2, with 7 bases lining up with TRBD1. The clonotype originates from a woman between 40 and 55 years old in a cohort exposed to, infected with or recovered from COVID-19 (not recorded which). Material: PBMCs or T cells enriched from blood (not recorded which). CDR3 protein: CASSFGQALSIGYTF. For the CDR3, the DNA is TGCGCCAGCAGCTTCGGACAGGCCTTGAGTATTGGCTACACCTTC. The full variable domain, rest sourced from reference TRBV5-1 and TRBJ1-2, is KAGVTQTPRYLIKTRGQQVTLSCSPISGHRSVSWYQQTPGQGLQFLFEYFSETQRNKGNFPGRFSGRQFSNSRSEMNVSTLELGDSALYLCASSFGQALSIGYTFGSGTRLTVV.